This T cell receptor beta chain was obtained from a study of siplizumab effects on memory and regulatory T cells. Sequencing used immunoSEQ multiplex PCR; TCRdb keeps in-frame clones, though not all of them. Here the sample spans some 99,000 clones, approximately 90% being singletons. There are 16 residues in the CDR3. After removal of 8 bases from V and 0 bases from J, the junction contained 9 bases not matched to a gene. Germline CDR1 reads SGHRS; CDR2 reads YFSETQ. The chain couples TRBV5-1 to TRBJ2-3; 10 positions match TRBD2. The receptor comes from a human donor in good health. The sequenced material came from Tregs sorted from blood. The CDR3 protein is CASSTRTSGSTDTQYF. The CDR3 DNA reads TGCGCCAGTAGCACCCGGACTAGCGGAAGCACAGATACGCAGTATTTT.